Detailed here is one TCR beta chain. This clonotype was observed at least ten times. The clone's antigen remains unknown. No base-level quality is on record; no much larger clone is a single base apart. This sample was included in a study of CD8 T cells in ankylosing spondylitis listed by TCRdb under 2017. Regarding the research as a whole: T cell receptor beta repertoires were profiled in healthy donors and ankylosing spondylitis patients so that disease-linked TCR variants could be found. The whole study cohort included some 100 healthy donors and 20 to 30 ankylosing spondylitis patients. Peripheral blood samples were taken, and synovial fluid was additionally collected from ankylosing spondylitis patients. What the work shows at the level of the full study, not this receptor alone: Some TCR beta motif variants had previously been reported in synovial fluid and blood of reactive arthritis patients, which suggested common disease-initiation mechanisms. The disease-linked clones were reported as significantly enriched in matched synovial fluid samples from ankylosing spondylitis patients. Blood from ankylosing spondylitis patients appeared to be characterized by a TCR beta motif made up of under ten highly homologous amino acid variants. A CD8+ phenotype was shown by the disease-linked clones, which were found at relatively low frequencies in peripheral blood.

Sequenced on an Illumina HiSeq 2500. Quantitative 5'-RACE with molecular barcodes was used to prepare TCR beta libraries. The study's processing was this. To identify disease-linked TCR variants, a new computational method was used, one built on a probabilistic model of VDJ rearrangement. The raw public reads went through TCRdb reprocessing: fastp at Q25, MiXCR clone calling, in-frame beta chains kept. Duplicate CDR3 protein sequences are folded into a single record with the most common DNA and genes. The V and J calls here are based on TCRdb, not the publication. For this sample the table gives approximately 520,000 distinct CDR3 sequences, of which approximately 5% were detected only once. The ten top clones hold under 4.5% of the sample. From the cysteine up to the phenylalanine, the CDR3 has a length of 17 residues. Left in the record is the CDR3 DNA by itself, 51 bases read in frame from the first base. V is pruned by 5 bases and J by 3 bases, leaving 10 bases of the junction without a gene match. CDR1 and CDR2, per the germline V gene, are MNHNS and SASEGT.

Sequences were obtained from blood, either unsorted or a sorted T cell fraction (not recorded which). Rearrangement joined TRBV6-1 to TRBJ2-1; the junction holds 10 bases that match TRBD1. The receptor comes from a male donor with ankylosing spondylitis. Read as DNA, the sequence is TGTGCCAGCAGTCGAGGAACCGGGACAGGGGTCTACAATGAGCAGTTCTTC. It codes for CASSRGTGTGVYNEQFF.